This TCR beta chain was found in a study of blood T cell repertoires in COVID-19. The wider study: From the United States, Italy and Spain came samples of acute and convalescent COVID-19. Sources were T cells, B-cell-depleted T cells, or PBMCs; the material itself was cDNA or gDNA.

V lost 4 bases and J lost 5, with 14 bases in between. This CDR3 is built from 14 residues. Germline CDR1 SGHNT, CDR2 YYREEE (reference sequence). Original processing methods: Nucleated cell number was recorded as an estimate derived from reference gene primer amplification. The table came from immunoSEQ multiplex PCR; TCRdb's copy has only in-frame clones and leaves some out. Clone size and the V and J calls come from that table; the DNA yielded D and trimming. The sample includes about 300,000 clones, roughly 90% of them seen just once. The chain couples TRBV5-4 to TRBJ2-3; D may be TRBD2 (6 bases). Material: peripheral blood. The receptor's source is a man between 18 and 35 years old who had recovered from COVID-19. The CDR3 loop reads CASSERLVGDTQYF. The CDR3 region has the DNA TGTGCCAGCAGCGAAAGACTAGTGGGAGATACGCAGTATTTT.